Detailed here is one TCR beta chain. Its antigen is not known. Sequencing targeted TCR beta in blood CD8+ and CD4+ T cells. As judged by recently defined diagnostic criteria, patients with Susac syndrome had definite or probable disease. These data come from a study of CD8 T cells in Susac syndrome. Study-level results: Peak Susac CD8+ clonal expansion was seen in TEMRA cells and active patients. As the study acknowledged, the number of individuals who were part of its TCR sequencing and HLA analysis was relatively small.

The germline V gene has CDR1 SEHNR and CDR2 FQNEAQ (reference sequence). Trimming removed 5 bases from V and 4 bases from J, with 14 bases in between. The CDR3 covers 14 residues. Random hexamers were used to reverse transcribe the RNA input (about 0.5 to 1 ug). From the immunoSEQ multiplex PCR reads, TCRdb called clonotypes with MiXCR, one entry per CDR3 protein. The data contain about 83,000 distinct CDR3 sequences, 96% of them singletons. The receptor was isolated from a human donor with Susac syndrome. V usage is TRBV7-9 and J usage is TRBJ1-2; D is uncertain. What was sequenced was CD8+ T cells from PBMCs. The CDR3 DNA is TGTGCCAGCAGCGGGGAGCCGCTGATCTATGGCTACACCTTC. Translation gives CASSGEPLIYGYTF.